This TCR beta chain was identified during a study of T-cell reconstitution after alpha-beta-depleted transplantation in children. Using unique molecular identifiers, the investigators prepared the TCRbeta library. TCRdb analysed the PCR reads with MiXCR anew, one entry per CDR3 protein. Here the sample spans around 800,000 distinct CDR3 sequences, roughly 16% being singletons. Regarding the study as a whole: Several hundred expanded graft clones reportedly were the source of alpha-beta T cells about two months after transplant.

CDR3 length: 13 amino acids. J was trimmed by 2 bases and V by 9 bases; bases with no gene match: 1. Germline assignment: CDR1 KGHDR and CDR2 SFDVKD. A note on this clonotype: Antigen specificity is unknown.

V usage is TRBV24-1 and J usage is TRBJ2-1, with 9 bases that match TRBD2. The TCR was taken from a male patient under 18 who had a stem cell transplant for acute lymphoblastic leukemia, so the T cells may come from the graft donor. The sequencing used PBMCs, mostly from graft donor cells, collected 360 days after TCRalphabeta/CD19-depleted stem cell transplant. The CDR3 reads CATGGGAYNEQFF. CDR3 DNA sequence: TGTGCCACCGGCGGGGGGGCCTACAATGAGCAGTTCTTC.